Included here is one TCR beta chain sequence, with context. Its antigen is undetermined. This entry is derived from a study of cytomegalovirus exposure and HLA in healthy donors. Across the study: The 100 million to 140 million unique TCR beta sequences, from about 179 million T cells, were found by an earlier analysis. Most donors, about 77% of a few hundred genotyped, fell in the Caucasian-associated ancestry cluster. Study-wide results and limits: CMV serostatus was the only recorded immune exposure for donors.

The CDR3 is 16 amino acids. The V segment lost 4 bases and the J segment 3 bases; nucleotides outside the gene matches: 8. The germline gives CDR1 SGHRS, CDR2 YFSETQ. Researchers ran the PCR with 60 Vbeta and 13 Jbeta primers. Measured with immunoSEQ multiplex PCR; TCRdb has only the in-frame clones, and not every one. The sample gives 220,000 or so clones, about 77% of which show up once; less than 2% is in the top ten. The donors, nominally healthy at sampling, likely had unrecorded immune exposures. Material for sequencing was PBMCs. The rearrangement uses TRBV5-1 and TRBJ2-7; TRBD2 matches at 12 bases. The clonotype comes from a woman aged 30 to 39 in good health and CMV-seronegative. In DNA form, the CDR3 reads TGCGCCAGCAGCCCGGGCGGGACTAGCGGGTTCTACGAGCAGTACTTC. Amino acid sequence: CASSPGGTSGFYEQYF.